One and the same sample provided the 21 T cell receptor beta chains below, sequenced in a study of type 1 and type 2 diabetes patients. The PCR template was genomic DNA. Multiplex PCR with 30 forward and 13 reverse primers amplified the TCR beta CDR3. TCRdb ran MiXCR on the multiplex PCR reads and lists one entry per CDR3 protein. Of 270,000 or so distinct CDR3 sequences listed, around 47% are singletons. Source material: peripheral blood mononuclear cells (PBMCs). The source is a man younger than 35 with type 2 diabetes.

This clonotype appeared a few times. V is TRBV19 and J is TRBJ1-5; D is possibly TRBD1 (5 bases). Germline CDR1 and CDR2: LNHDA and SQIVND (reference sequence). The germline V and J ends were trimmed by 5 bases and 3 bases, with 29 bases remaining between them. CDR3 size: 20 residues. The CDR3 region has the DNA TGTGCCAGTAGTCATGTTAGGGGCCGAGGTACCAACACCGACAATCAGCCCCAGCATTTT. This gives the protein CASSHVRGRGTNTDNQPQHF.

This clonotype was detected a few times. This chain connects TRBV3-1 to TRBJ1-1; no reliable D call. CDR1 is LGHDT, CDR2 YNNKEL, per germline (reference sequence). The CDR3 is 16 amino acids. V was shortened by 1 base and J by 2 bases, with 14 bases between the two germline ends. This chain's CDR3 is CASSQGGAALNTEAFF. DNA of the CDR3: TGTGCCAGCAGCCAAGGGGGTGCAGCTTTAAACACTGAAGCTTTCTTT.

This clonotype appeared once. The chain combines TRBV19 with TRBJ1-1; possibly TRBD1 for D (6 bases). The CDR3 loop spans 15 amino acids. Germline CDR1 LNHDA, CDR2 SQIVND (reference sequence). Trimming removed 6 bases at V and 4 bases at J, with 18 bases between. CDR3 nucleotide sequence: TGTGCCAGTAGAGACCCGGCAGGGGTGGGCACTGAAGCTTTCTTT. It specifies CASRDPAGVGTEAFF.

Points on this clonotype: It may be a read error: a sequence one base away is much more abundant. The rearrangement joins TRBV25-1 to TRBJ2-7; 8 nucleotides agree with TRBD1. The CDR3 extends over 11 amino acids. V was pared by 10 bases and J by 4 bases, with 3 bases of the junction left unmatched. The germline V gene has CDR1 MGHDK and CDR2 SYGVNS. CDR3 sequence reads: CATGQGYEQYF. CDR3 coding DNA: TGTGCCACCGGACAGGGATACGAGCAGTACTTC.

The chain recombines TRBV7-3 with TRBJ2-3, with a tentative D call TRBD1 (5 bases). Germline CDR1 reads SGHTA; CDR2 reads FQGTGA. The CDR3 runs 16 residues. The ends were cut back, 0 bases at V and 2 bases at J, with 12 bases in the middle. The DNA of the CDR3 is TGTGCCAGCAGCTTAACGGGGCAGGTTCACACAGATACGCAGTATTTT. Translating it yields CASSLTGQVHTDTQYF.

This clonotype has more than one count but fewer than ten. The V call is TRBV20-1, the J call TRBJ2-1; D is undetermined. This CDR3 comprises 13 residues. Germline V gives CDR1 DFQATT, CDR2 SNEGSKA (reference sequence). The V end lost 4 bases, the J end lost 2 bases, and 9 bases lay between the germline ends. DNA of the CDR3: TGCAGTGCTAAAGGCTCGACCTACAATGAGCAGTTCTTC. Protein sequence: CSAKGSTYNEQFF.

About this clonotype itself: Because the CDR3's place on the DNA is in doubt, the DNA is left out and the CDR3 is given as listed by TCRdb. The chain combines TRBV6-1 with TRBJ2-1; the table's D call TRBD2 went unverified against the DNA. Germline assignment: CDR1 MNHNS and CDR2 SASEGT. The CDR3 region is 14 residues in length, termini included. The CDR3 sequence: CASILGGPNNEQFF.

The rearrangement uses TRBV2 and TRBJ2-5, with D perhaps matching TRBD2 (6 bases). Germline V gives CDR1 SNHLY, CDR2 FYNNEI. The CDR3 runs 16 residues. V was cut by 9 bases and J by 2 bases, with 22 bases left in between. CDR3 bases: TGTGCCAGTAGTATACCAAGCCTAGCGCATCAAGAGACCCAGTACTTC. It codes for CASSIPSLAHQETQYF.

This clonotype occurred a few times. The chain combines TRBV30 with TRBJ2-7; 7 bases are a match to TRBD1. J gave up 5 bases and V 2 bases, and 6 bases lay outside the gene matches. Germline V gene lookup returns CDR1 GTSNPN and CDR2 SVGIG (reference sequence). The CDR3 consists of 13 residues. CDR3 protein: CAWSTDRAHEQYF. CDR3 in DNA: TGTGCCTGGAGTACCGACAGGGCTCACGAGCAGTACTTC.

This chain connects TRBV28 to TRBJ1-1; possibly TRBD1 for D (5 bases). The CDR3 has 13 amino acids. V lost 6 bases and J lost 4, with 12 bases in between. Germline CDR1 reads MDHEN; CDR2 reads SYDVKM. For the CDR3, the DNA is TGTGCCAGCAGGCTTGGGGGGTTCACTGAAGCTTTCTTT. As protein: CASRLGGFTEAFF.

This clonotype was recorded a few times. This sequence joins TRBV20-1 and TRBJ2-7; tentative D call: TRBD1 (6 bases). Germline V gives CDR1 DFQATT, CDR2 SNEGSKA (reference sequence). This CDR3 contains 16 residues. V lost 6 bases and J 2 bases, leaving 23 bases between the germline ends. CDR3 amino acids: CSARSGMGAIPYEQYF. The DNA of the CDR3 is TGCAGTGCCCGAAGCGGCATGGGGGCAATCCCCTACGAGCAGTACTTC.

This clonotype was counted between two and nine times. The chain has TRBV20-1 and TRBJ2-7; either TRBD1 or TRBD2 may fit D (5 bases each). Deletions cut 0 bases from V and 1 base from J, with 13 bases between. In germline, CDR1 is DFQATT, CDR2 SNEGSKA (reference sequence). This CDR3 is built from 15 residues. The CDR3 nucleotides read TGCAGTGCTAGAGATGTGGGGGTCCCGTCCTACGAGCAGTACTTC. Translation gives CSARDVGVPSYEQYF.

This clonotype was seen a few times. A much larger clone lies a single base off, so this may be a read error. The CDR3 loop is CAGSGEVYSYNEQFF. DNA for the CDR3: TGTGCCGGCAGTGGGGAGGTTTACTCCTACAATGAGCAGTTCTTC. The rearrangement uses TRBV25-1 and TRBJ2-1; TRBD2 might be the D (6 bases). Germline V gene sequence: CDR1 MGHDK, CDR2 SYGVNS. The length of the CDR3 is 15 residues.

V usage is TRBV12-3 or TRBV12-4 and J usage is TRBJ2-5; a weak D match, TRBD2 (6 bases). Between the trimmed V and J ends, which lost 3 bases and 1 base, there was a span of 24 bases. The CDR3 contains 19 residues. CDR3 bases: TGTGCCAGCAGTTTGAGCTTGGGACTCCGAGACCGTTCCCAAGAGACCCAGTACTTC. It codes for CASSLSLGLRDRSQETQYF.

This CDR3 reads CASSLADTGSEKLFF. DNA of the CDR3: TGTGCCAGCAGTTTGGCCGATACAGGGAGCGAAAAACTGTTTTTT. The chain uses TRBV12-3 or TRBV12-4 and TRBJ1-4, with D possibly matching TRBD1 (6 bases). Trimming took off 3 bases at V and 8 bases at J, with 16 bases between the two ends. This CDR3 region has 15 residues.

The chain is built from TRBV6-1 and TRBJ1-6, with D unresolved. The V end was cut by 2 bases, the J end by 8 bases, with 4 bases between. The germline gives CDR1 MNHNS, CDR2 SASEGT. There are 12 residues in the CDR3. In nucleotides, the CDR3 is TGTGCCAGCAGTGAAAGATATTCACCCCTCCACTTT. This encodes CASSERYSPLHF.

This clonotype was picked up many times. This chain joins TRBV7-2 and TRBJ1-1, with TRBD1 identical over 8 bases. V was pared by 5 bases and J by 11 bases, with 7 bases of the junction left unmatched. The germline gives CDR1 SGHTA, CDR2 FQGNSA. CDR3 size: 12 residues. CDR3 in DNA: TGTGCCAGCAGCATGTACAGGGGGAACGCTTTCTTT. It yields the protein CASSMYRGNAFF.

CDR3 residues: CAWSVLAGRLETQYF. The CDR3 nucleotides are TGTGCCTGGAGTGTACTGGCGGGGAGGCTAGAGACCCAGTACTTC. The chain couples TRBV30 to TRBJ2-5, with D possibly being TRBD2 (6 bases). The germline V gene has CDR1 GTSNPN and CDR2 SVGIG (reference sequence). The CDR3 has 15 amino acids. Deletions cut 0 bases from V and 4 bases from J, with 15 bases between.

The chain uses TRBV19 and TRBJ1-5; no definite D call. Per the germline V gene, CDR1 is LNHDA and CDR2 is SQIVND (reference sequence). V gave up 5 bases and J gave up 7 bases, with 9 bases separating them. The CDR3 consists of 12 residues. CDR3 DNA sequence: TGTGCCAGTAGTCCAGGATTACAGCCCCAGCATTTT. Encoded protein: CASSPGLQPQHF.

This rearrangement joins TRBV6-9 to TRBJ1-1, with a weak D call TRBD1 (5 bases). The V end was cut by 2 bases, the J end by 8 bases, with 15 bases between. The CDR3 loop spans 14 amino acids. Germline CDR1 and CDR2: MNHGY and SVAAGI. The CDR3 protein is CASSYGVRGGEAFF. In DNA form, the CDR3 reads TGTGCCAGCAGTTATGGGGTGAGGGGTGGGGAAGCTTTCTTT.

This clonotype has only a few counts. The chain employs TRBV7-6 and TRBJ1-6, with TRBD1 matching over 8 bases. Germline V gene sequence: CDR1 SGHVS, CDR2 FNYEAQ. This CDR3 comprises 13 residues. The V gene end was trimmed by 2 bases and the J gene end by 13 bases; junction bases not matched to a gene: 4. Here the CDR3 DNA reads TGTGCCAGCAGCTTAAAGACAGGGGATCCCCTCCACTTT. It specifies CASSLKTGDPLHF.